Below, 27 T cell receptor beta chains from the same sample are listed, as sequenced in a study of T-cell memory formation after mild COVID-19. TCRdb analysed the 5' RACE reads with MiXCR anew, one entry per CDR3 protein. The sample lists 470,000 or so distinct CDR3 sequences, under 20% occurring once. The specimen was PBMCs or a T cell subset sorted from them (not recorded which). All receptors come from a man aged 18-30 years who had mild COVID-19 (a few samples of this study predate the infection). Cell type and time point are not known.

V gene TRBV2 combines with J gene TRBJ1-2; TRBD1 matches at 10 bases. The CDR3 is 14 amino acids. V lost 1 base and J lost 8; bases outside the gene matches: 4. Germline CDR1 is SNHLY and CDR2 is FYNNEI. In DNA, the CDR3 is TGTGCCAGCAGTGAAGGGGACAGGGGATTAGGCTACACCTTC. Protein: CASSEGDRGLGYTF. Using reference TRBV2 and TRBJ1-2 for the parts outside the CDR3, the full variable domain is EPEVTQTPSHQVTQMGQEVILRCVPISNHLYFYWYRQILGQKVEFLVSFYNNEISEKSEIFDDQFSVERPDGSNFTLKIRSTKLEDSAMYFCASSEGDRGLGYTFGSGTRLTVV.

The chain combines TRBV4-3 with TRBJ1-2; D unclear. The V end lost 0 bases, the J end lost 4 bases, and 12 bases lay between the germline ends. From germline, CDR1 is LGHNA and CDR2 YSLEER. There are 15 residues in the CDR3. In DNA, the CDR3 is TGCGCCAGCAGCCAAGATTTACACATGATCTATGGCTACACCTTC. Its translation is CASSQDLHMIYGYTF.

The table lists this clonotype with a few counts. V is TRBV5-1 and J is TRBJ2-5, with D hard to call. This CDR3 has 15 amino acids. Germline CDR1 is SGHRS and CDR2 is YFSETQ. Trimming removed 5 bases from V and 5 bases from J, with 19 bases in between. The CDR3 DNA sequence: TGCGCCAGCAGGCTTGGTTCCGGTCAGAGCGAGACCCAGTACTTC. This encodes CASRLGSGQSETQYF. Based on the CDR3 plus reference TRBV5-1 and TRBJ2-5, the full variable domain is KAGVTQTPRYLIKTRGQQVTLSCSPISGHRSVSWYQQTPGQGLQFLFEYFSETQRNKGNFPGRFSGRQFSNSRSEMNVSTLELGDSALYLCASRLGSGQSETQYFGPGTRLLVL.

This clonotype was detected once. The chain recombines TRBV7-2 with TRBJ2-1; 10 bases are a match to TRBD2. Germline values: CDR1 SGHTA, CDR2 FQGNSA. The CDR3 is 14 residues long. The V and J ends lost 4 bases and 9 bases, in that order; junction bases with no gene match: 6. The CDR3 DNA reads as TGTGCCAGCAGCTCTACAAGCGGGGGGGTTGAGCAGTTCTTC. Its protein product is CASSSTSGGVEQFF.

The V and J genes are TRBV18 and TRBJ1-1; D unclear. The CDR3 sequence is 15 residues long. Looked up from germline, CDR1 is KGHSH and CDR2 is LQKENI. V was shortened by 1 base and J by 3 bases, with 12 bases between the two germline ends. The DNA for the CDR3 is TGTGCCAGCTCACCACGGGTAGTGACGGACACTGAAGCTTTCTTT. Translation gives CASSPRVVTDTEAFF.

Ten or more counts support this clonotype. The chain is built from TRBV12-3 or TRBV12-4 and TRBJ2-4, with a possible D match to TRBD2 (7 bases). Trimming removed 6 bases at V and 1 base at J, with 13 bases between. The CDR3 loop spans 15 amino acids. Here the CDR3 DNA reads TGTGCCAGCAGCCCGGGGGGCGACGCCAAAAACATTCAGTACTTC. Protein sequence: CASSPGGDAKNIQYF.

This clonotype was counted between two and nine times. The rearrangement joins TRBV7-6 to TRBJ2-5, with 10 bases lining up with TRBD2. The germline V gene encodes CDR1 SGHVS and CDR2 FNYEAQ. The CDR3 runs 17 residues. After removal of 2 bases from V and 1 base from J, the junction contained 7 bases not matched to a gene. The CDR3 loop is CASSLWLAGDFQETQYF. The DNA for the CDR3 is TGTGCCAGCAGCTTATGGCTAGCGGGGGATTTCCAAGAGACCCAGTACTTC.

The chain is built from TRBV2 and TRBJ2-7; D is perhaps TRBD1 or TRBD2 (5 bases each). V was trimmed by 8 bases and J by 0 bases, leaving 17 bases between them. This CDR3 is 15 amino acids long. Germline V gene data show CDR1 as SNHLY and CDR2 as FYNNEI. CDR3 DNA sequence: TGTGCCAGCCTCCCCGGGACCGTCAGCTCCTACGAGCAGTACTTC. Amino acids: CASLPGTVSSYEQYF.

The chain joins TRBV9 to TRBJ2-2; D remains ambiguous. Germline lookup yields CDR1 SGDLS and CDR2 YYNGEE. There are 15 residues in the CDR3. Trimming stripped 3 bases from V and 6 bases from J, with 15 bases between. CDR3 in amino acids: CASSASASGAGELFF. In nucleotides, the CDR3 is TGTGCCAGCAGCGCGTCGGCTAGTGGGGCCGGGGAGCTGTTTTTT.

The V gene is TRBV6-2 or TRBV6-3, the J gene TRBJ1-2, with D uncertain. V dropped 7 bases and J dropped 3 bases, with 18 bases sitting between them. The CDR3 loop spans 15 amino acids. Germline assignment: CDR1 MNHEY and CDR2 SVGEGT. The CDR3 spells CASKEHGYLDYGYTF. The DNA for the CDR3 is TGTGCCAGCAAAGAACATGGCTATCTGGACTATGGCTACACCTTC.

A few counts support this clonotype. The V gene is TRBV6-5, the J gene TRBJ1-1, with 8 bases aligning to TRBD1. The CDR3 runs 17 residues. Germline V lookup: CDR1 MNHEY, CDR2 SVGAGI. The V gene end was trimmed by 0 bases and the J gene end by 4 bases; junction bases not matched to a gene: 10. CDR3 coding DNA: TGTGCCAGCAGTTACTCGGGGGCAGGGGGCGGTAGCACTGAAGCTTTCTTT. Its protein product is CASSYSGAGGGSTEAFF.

In its sample, this clonotype was seen a few times. V is TRBV12-3 or TRBV12-4 and J is TRBJ1-1, with D hard to call. V gave up 9 bases and J gave up 4 bases, with 15 bases separating them. The length of the CDR3 is 13 residues. The CDR3 spells CASTGLSGTEAFF. In nucleotides, the CDR3 is TGTGCCAGTACGGGCCTCTCGGGCACTGAAGCTTTCTTT.

There are many counts of this clonotype. The CDR3, as DNA: TGTGCCAGCAGCTTAAGCAAGAACACTGAAGCTTTCTTT. Its protein product is CASSLSKNTEAFF. The J gene is TRBJ1-1, the V gene TRBV7-7; D is uncertain. This CDR3 spans 13 amino acids. The germline V gene encodes CDR1 SSHAT and CDR2 FNYEAQ (reference sequence). The V and J ends lost 2 bases and 1 base respectively, with 5 bases between them.

This rearrangement joins TRBV29-1 to TRBJ2-7; D gene ambiguous. Trimming removed 5 bases at V and 3 bases at J, with 8 bases between. Germline values: CDR1 SQVTM, CDR2 ANQGSEA. CDR3 length equals 11 residues. DNA for the CDR3: TGCAGCGTTACGGTGGACTACGAGCAGTACGTC. It specifies CSVTVDYEQYV.

The chain links TRBV5-4 to TRBJ1-3, with D possibly matching TRBD1 (6 bases). V was cut by 6 bases and J by 2 bases, with 12 bases left in between. Germline lookup yields CDR1 SGHNT and CDR2 YYREEE (reference sequence). The CDR3 loop spans 14 amino acids. The CDR3 nucleotides read TGTGCCAGCACCGCGGGGGGCACTGGAAACACCATATATTTT. Translating it yields CASTAGGTGNTIYF.

This clonotype was observed at least ten times. The chain has TRBV2 and TRBJ2-5, with 8 nucleotides matching TRBD2. The length of the CDR3 is 12 residues. V gave up 9 bases and J gave up 3 bases; unmatched junction bases: 3. The germline CDR1 and CDR2 sequences are SNHLY and FYNNEI. This CDR3 reads CARRGDEETQYF. CDR3 sequence (DNA): TGTGCCAGGCGGGGGGACGAAGAGACCCAGTACTTC.

In this sample, this clonotype turned up many times. V gene TRBV15 combines with J gene TRBJ1-4, with D maybe TRBD1 (5 bases). V was shortened by 0 bases and J by 6 bases, with 11 bases between the two germline ends. Germline V gene lookup returns CDR1 LNHNV and CDR2 YYDKDF (reference sequence). This CDR3 region has 15 residues. Here the CDR3 DNA reads TGTGCCACCAGCAGAGACAGGGCCTGGGATGAAAAACTGTTTTTT. It is translated as CATSRDRAWDEKLFF.

The chain has TRBV7-2 and TRBJ1-4; 12 bases map to TRBD1. Per the germline V gene, CDR1 is SGHTA and CDR2 is FQGNSA. This CDR3 has 14 residues. J was trimmed by 10 bases and V by 4 bases; bases with no gene match: 4. This CDR3 reads CASSWGQGAAKLFF. Written as DNA, the CDR3 is TGTGCCAGCAGCTGGGGACAGGGGGCCGCAAAACTGTTTTTT.

The chain employs TRBV4-1 and TRBJ2-3; 7 bases fit TRBD2. The CDR3 is made up of 15 amino acids. V lost 3 bases, J lost 4 bases, and 7 bases stayed unmatched. Germline-derived CDR1 and CDR2 are MGHRA and YSYEKL. CDR3 DNA: TGCGCCAGCAGCCATCCGAGCGGGGTCTCAGATACGCAGTATTTT. Translating gives CASSHPSGVSDTQYF.

This chain connects TRBV7-2 to TRBJ2-1, with D perhaps TRBD2 (6 bases). The V end was cut by 4 bases, the J end by 6 bases, with 7 bases between. Germline CDR1 is SGHTA and CDR2 is FQGNSA. The CDR3 extends over 12 amino acids. The CDR3 nucleotides are TGTGCCAGCAGCTCTAGCGCCAATGAGCAGTTCTTC. Amino acids: CASSSSANEQFF.

This rearrangement joins TRBV7-9 to TRBJ2-1; D is unclear. The CDR3 totals 15 residues. V gave up 6 bases and J gave up 4 bases, with 16 bases separating them. CDR1 and CDR2 (germline): SEHNR, FQNEAQ (reference sequence). CDR3 protein: CASRSLSGQYNEQFF. For the CDR3, the DNA is TGTGCCAGCAGGTCCCTCTCGGGCCAGTACAATGAGCAGTTCTTC. The full variable domain, completed using reference TRBV7-9 and TRBJ2-1, is DTGVSQNPRHKITKRGQNVTFRCDPISEHNRLYWYRQTLGQGPEFLTYFQNEAQLEKSRLLSDRFSAERPKGSFSTLEIQRTEQGDSAMYLCASRSLSGQYNEQFFGPGTRLTVL.

This clonotype was recorded at least ten times. The chain employs TRBV6-2 or TRBV6-3 and TRBJ2-7; no clear D. Trimming took 5 bases from V and 0 from J, leaving 5 bases between them. From germline, CDR1 is MNHEY and CDR2 SVGEGT. The CDR3 is made up of 12 amino acids. The CDR3 reads CASSRSSYEQYV. Here the CDR3 DNA reads TGTGCCAGCAGTAGGAGCTCCTACGAGCAGTACGTC.

This clonotype showed up just a few times. This chain joins TRBV7-2 and TRBJ1-1; 9 bases agree with TRBD1. Germline V gene lookup returns CDR1 SGHTA and CDR2 FQGNSA. CDR3 size: 15 residues. V lost 5 bases to trimming and J lost 3 bases; unmatched junction nucleotides: 7. CDR3 nucleotides: TGTGCCAGCAGCCCTCGGACAGGGGCGCACACTGAAGCTTTCTTT. Its protein is CASSPRTGAHTEAFF.

The rearrangement links TRBV6-5 to TRBJ1-2, with 7 bases aligning to TRBD1. J was trimmed by 3 bases and V by 2 bases; bases with no gene match: 3. The length of the CDR3 is 14 residues. The germline gives CDR1 MNHEY, CDR2 SVGAGI. The CDR3 nucleotides are TGTGCCAGCAGTTACAGGGGGCTTTACTATGGCTACACCTTC. Its protein is CASSYRGLYYGYTF.

The genes are TRBV5-1 and TRBJ2-1; the D gene is possibly TRBD1 (5 bases). Trimming pared 4 bases from V and 10 bases from J, leaving 12 bases between. Germline V gene lookup returns CDR1 SGHRS and CDR2 YFSETQ. CDR3 length: 12 residues. This CDR3 reads CASSPAGREQFF. The CDR3 coding sequence is TGCGCCAGCAGCCCCGCAGGGCGAGAGCAGTTCTTC.

Many counts were recorded for this clonotype. The chain recombines TRBV19 with TRBJ1-1, with 10 bases lining up with TRBD1. Germline lookup yields CDR1 LNHDA and CDR2 SQIVND (reference sequence). Trimming at V came to 7 bases and at J to 3 bases, leaving 14 bases not matched to a gene. CDR3 length: 17 amino acids. CDR3 sequence: CASNSYDRGQEDTEAFF. CDR3 nucleotides: TGTGCCAGTAATTCCTATGACAGGGGGCAAGAGGACACTGAAGCTTTCTTT.

The chain links TRBV10-3 to TRBJ1-5; D not certain. The CDR3 length is 12 residues. Germline V gives CDR1 ENHRY, CDR2 SYGVKD. V dropped 7 bases and J dropped 2 bases, with 6 bases sitting between them. For the CDR3, the DNA is TGTGCCATCAATGGGGGCAATCAGCCCCAGCATTTT. It encodes CAINGGNQPQHF.